This is a list of T cell receptor beta chains from one sample in a study of cytomegalovirus exposure and HLA in healthy donors. Clones were sequenced by immunoSEQ multiplex PCR, and TCRdb holds only the in-frame ones, with some missing. The data hold 150,000 to 200,000 clones, with 80% observed a single time. Sequences were obtained from PBMCs. The source is a man aged 25 to 45 in good health and CMV-seropositive. CDR3s include the opening cysteine and the closing phenylalanine or tryptophan. Fields, in order: clone size, V gene, J gene, D gene, CDR3 protein, CDR3 DNA. A D gene is named only where the DNA matches it firmly. Expanded clones get a size class; other rows say once, few or many, or leave the size out.

NA,TRBV6-1,TRBJ2-1,TRBD2,CASRESGLAHNEQFF,TGTGCCAGCAGGGAATCGGGACTAGCGCACAATGAGCAGTTCTTC
few,TRBV12-5,TRBJ2-3,TRBD1,CASRGDREDTDTQYF,TGTGCTAGTAGAGGGGACAGGGAAGATACAGATACGCAGTATTTT
few,TRBV5-8,TRBJ2-3,NA,CASSTLGFTDTQYF,TGTGCCAGCAGCACACTAGGATTCACAGATACGCAGTATTTT
NA,TRBV19,TRBJ1-3,NA,CASSPPPGAGNTIYF,TGTGCCAGTAGTCCCCCCCCAGGGGCTGGAAACACCATATATTTT
NA,TRBV7-9,TRBJ2-5,NA,CASSSTGTQYF,TGTGCCAGCAGCTCCACCGGGACCCAGTACTTC
NA,TRBV19,TRBJ1-6,NA,CASSTLTTGQNWALHF,TGTGCCAGTAGTACACTTACGACAGGCCAGAATTGGGCCCTCCACTTT
NA,TRBV7-9,TRBJ1-2,TRBD1,CASSLAHRGLGYTF,TGTGCCAGCAGCTTAGCCCACAGGGGGCTGGGCTACACCTTC
few,TRBV6-1,TRBJ2-7,TRBD2,CASSESGTSGDEQYF,TGTGCCAGCAGTGAATCAGGGACTAGCGGGGACGAGCAGTACTTC
NA,TRBV4-2,TRBJ2-1,TRBD1,CASSQEGTGQFF,TGTGCCAGCAGCCAAGAAGGGACAGGGCAGTTCTTC
few,TRBV6-5,TRBJ2-2,TRBD2,CASSTSGGPGELFF,TGTGCCAGCAGTACTAGCGGGGGGCCCGGGGAGCTGTTTTTT
NA,TRBV7-8,TRBJ1-1,TRBD1,CASSLGRQGEAFF,TGTGCCAGCAGTTTAGGGAGACAGGGAGAAGCTTTCTTT
NA,TRBV7-2,TRBJ2-1,TRBD2,CASSLVRLAGGDEQFF,TGTGCCAGCAGCTTAGTTAGACTAGCGGGGGGGGATGAGCAGTTCTTC
few,TRBV11-2,TRBJ2-7,TRBD2,CASSTSGAQAEQYF,TGTGCCAGCAGCACTAGCGGGGCTCAGGCGGAGCAGTACTTC
NA,TRBV7-2,TRBJ1-6,NA,CASSPSGPPAYNSPLHF,TGTGCCAGCAGCCCTAGTGGCCCCCCAGCCTATAATTCACCCCTCCACTTT
NA,TRBV5-1,TRBJ2-5,TRBD1,CASQSRWGQTDEQYF,TGCGCCAGTCAATCCCGGTGGGGACAGACCGATGAGCAGTACTTC
once,TRBV27,TRBJ2-7,TRBD1,CASRLRGRSNEQYF,TGTGCCAGCAGACTCAGGGGGCGCAGTAACGAGCAGTACTTC
NA,TRBV27,TRBJ2-7,NA,CASSGGPSSYEQYF,TGTGCCAGCAGTGGAGGACCGAGCTCCTACGAGCAGTACTTC
NA,TRBV30,TRBJ1-2,TRBD1,CAWSVLDRGGYGYTF,TGTGCCTGGAGTGTATTGGACAGGGGCGGATATGGCTACACCTTC
NA,TRBV4-1,TRBJ2-7,NA,CASSHLDRPGDEQYF,TGCGCCAGCAGCCACCTTGACAGGCCCGGGGACGAGCAGTACTTC
once,TRBV14,TRBJ2-7,TRBD2,CASSHPRGGTRAPYEQYF,TGTGCCAGCAGCCATCCGAGGGGCGGGACTAGGGCCCCCTACGAGCAGTACTTC
NA,TRBV27,TRBJ2-7,NA,CASRLGARESWEQYF,TGTGCCAGCAGGCTCGGGGCGCGGGAATCGTGGGAGCAGTACTTC
NA,TRBV5-1,TRBJ1-3,NA,CASSPGESPGNTIYF,TGCGCCAGCAGCCCCGGGGAGAGCCCTGGAAACACCATATATTTT
NA,TRBV5-1,TRBJ1-3,NA,CASSLDRGRAGNTIYF,TGCGCCAGCAGCTTGGATCGGGGAAGGGCTGGAAACACCATATATTTT
NA,TRBV15,TRBJ2-7,TRBD2,CATSSLVAGGVYEQYF,TGTGCCACCAGCTCCCTAGTAGCGGGAGGGGTCTACGAGCAGTACTTC
NA,TRBV27,TRBJ2-7,NA,CASSRDGSYEQYF,TGTGCCAGCAGTCGTGACGGGTCCTACGAGCAGTACTTC
NA,TRBV14,TRBJ2-1,TRBD2,CASSQDRAGLAYEQFF,TGTGCCAGCAGCCAAGATCGGGCGGGACTAGCGTATGAGCAGTTCTTC
NA,TRBV7-2,TRBJ2-5,TRBD2,CASSLRRGEREAPQETQYF,TGTGCCAGCAGCTTAAGGCGGGGGGAGCGGGAGGCTCCACAAGAGACCCAGTACTTC
NA,TRBV7-2,TRBJ2-4,TRBD2,CASSLAGGPGMQYF,TGTGCCAGCAGTTTAGCGGGAGGGCCGGGTATGCAGTACTTC
NA,TRBV25-1,TRBJ1-1,TRBD1,CASNRGNTEAFF,TGTGCCAGCAACAGGGGAAACACTGAAGCTTTCTTT
NA,TRBV25-1,TRBJ1-5,TRBD1,CASSAGGSNQPQHF,TGTGCCAGCAGTGCAGGGGGGAGCAATCAGCCCCAGCATTTT
few,TRBV6-4,TRBJ2-3,NA,CASSDAAGSTDTQYF,TGTGCCAGCAGTGACGCGGCGGGGAGCACAGATACGCAGTATTTT
once,TRBV29-1,TRBJ2-3,NA,CSGGTDTQYF,TGCAGCGGCGGGACAGATACGCAGTATTTT
NA,TRBV5-6,TRBJ2-1,NA,CASSLAGEGEYNEQFF,TGTGCCAGCAGCTTGGCCGGGGAGGGGGAATACAATGAGCAGTTCTTC
NA,TRBV27,TRBJ1-5,NA,CASSLRGSNQPQHF,TGTGCCAGCAGTTTGCGGGGAAGCAATCAGCCCCAGCATTTT
NA,TRBV11-2,TRBJ2-7,NA,CASSLAATVYEQYF,TGTGCCAGCAGCTTAGCCGCGACAGTCTACGAGCAGTACTTC
NA,TRBV25-1,TRBJ1-4,NA,CASSGDSRQRGGKLFF,TGTGCCAGCAGTGGGGATTCGCGACAGAGGGGGGGAAAACTGTTTTTT
few,TRBV7-9,TRBJ2-1,TRBD2,CASSLASGVGEQFF,TGTGCCAGCAGCTTAGCTAGCGGGGTGGGGGAGCAGTTCTTC
NA,TRBV6-6,TRBJ1-4,TRBD1,CASTGDRVGEKLFF,TGTGCCAGCACCGGGGACAGGGTCGGGGAAAAACTGTTTTTT
NA,TRBV25-1,TRBJ2-5,NA,CASSFGGHLQETQYF,TGTGCCAGCAGTTTCGGGGGTCACCTCCAAGAGACCCAGTACTTC
NA,TRBV28,TRBJ1-6,NA,CASSPKTLSYNSPLHF,TGTGCCAGCAGCCCCAAGACTTTGTCCTATAATTCACCCCTCCACTTT
NA,TRBV11-2,TRBJ2-7,TRBD2,CASSAGLAAAYEQYF,TGTGCCAGCAGCGCCGGACTAGCGGCCGCCTACGAGCAGTACTTC
NA,TRBV6-1,TRBJ2-7,TRBD2,CASNLAGTYEQYF,TGTGCCAGCAATCTAGCGGGCACCTACGAGCAGTACTTC
NA,TRBV6-5,TRBJ2-3,TRBD1,CASSYEGQSTDTQYF,TGTGCCAGCAGTTACGAGGGACAGAGCACAGATACGCAGTATTTT
NA,TRBV15,TRBJ2-7,TRBD1,CATSILKTGGYEQYF,TGTGCCACCAGCATTCTCAAGACAGGGGGCTACGAGCAGTACTTC
NA,TRBV5-4,TRBJ2-1,NA,CASSHKGELSSYNEQFF,TGTGCCAGCAGCCATAAGGGGGAGCTGAGCTCCTACAATGAGCAGTTCTTC
NA,TRBV2,TRBJ2-7,NA,CASRPQYEQYF,TGTGCCAGCAGGCCTCAGTACGAGCAGTACTTC
NA,TRBV29-1,TRBJ2-5,NA,CSVGGLRETQYF,TGCAGCGTTGGAGGTCTGCGAGAGACCCAGTACTTC
NA,TRBV2,TRBJ2-1,NA,CASSGTGLRGSNEQFF,TGTGCCAGCAGTGGGACGGGACTCCGAGGGAGCAATGAGCAGTTCTTC
NA,TRBV27,TRBJ2-7,TRBD1,CASSSRQGISYEQYF,TGTGCCAGCAGTTCCCGACAGGGAATCTCCTACGAGCAGTACTTC
NA,TRBV7-9,TRBJ2-7,NA,CASSPRSGYEQYF,TGTGCCAGCAGCCCCCGGAGCGGATACGAGCAGTACTTC
NA,TRBV6-1,TRBJ1-2,NA,CASREVAQYGYTF,TGTGCCAGCAGGGAGGTGGCCCAATATGGCTACACCTTC
NA,TRBV7-9,TRBJ1-5,NA,CSSSSERSGAGSNQPQHF,TGTTCCAGCAGCTCAGAGCGAAGTGGGGCAGGAAGCAATCAGCCCCAGCATTTT
NA,TRBV6-5,TRBJ1-2,TRBD1,CASSYTTGGGYGYTF,TGTGCCAGCAGTTACACAACAGGGGGCGGCTATGGCTACACCTTC